One and the same sample provided the 10 T cell receptor beta chains below, sequenced in a study of T cell repertoires in cytomegalovirus infection. Which antigens these TCRs recognize remains unknown. TCRdb processed the reads anew with MiXCR; each CDR3 protein has one entry. This table holds roughly 990,000 distinct CDR3 sequences, less than 40% found once. The sample consisted of cultured CD8+ T cells from PBMCs, taken from culture after CMV antigen stimulation. The receptors come from a human donor in good health (CMV status not recorded). Some clones in this sample may be carry-over from other donors' samples.

In this sample, this clonotype turned up a few times. This chain connects TRBV12-3 or TRBV12-4 to TRBJ2-7; D may be TRBD1 (6 bases). This CDR3 is 13 amino acids long. V was shortened by 6 bases and J by 5 bases, with 14 bases between the two germline ends. This CDR3 is CASRARDIHEQYF. The CDR3 DNA follows: TGTGCCAGCAGAGCCCGGGACATCCACGAGCAGTACTTC.

The chain carries TRBV13 and TRBJ1-2; TRBD1 might be the D (5 bases). The CDR3 consists of 13 residues. CDR1 PRHDT and CDR2 FYEKMQ come from the germline V gene (reference sequence). The V and J ends lost 3 bases and 2 bases respectively, with 7 bases between them. In DNA, the CDR3 is TGTGCCAGCAGCTTTAAGGGGAACTATGGCTACACCTTC. Translation gives CASSFKGNYGYTF. Complete variable domain (other parts from reference TRBV13 and TRBJ1-2): AAGVIQSPRHLIKEKRETATLKCYPIPRHDTVYWYQQGPGQDPQFLISFYEKMQSDKGSIPDRFSAQQFSDYHSELNMSSLELGDSALYFCASSFKGNYGYTFGSGTRLTVV.

This clonotype was recorded at least ten times. V usage is TRBV7-2 and J usage is TRBJ2-5; D may correspond to TRBD1 or TRBD2 (5 bases each). The germline gives CDR1 SGHTA, CDR2 FQGNSA. With 2 bases removed from V and 2 bases from J, the gap between germline ends came to 12 bases. The CDR3 has 15 residues. CDR3 amino acids: CASSLLGVRQETQYF. The CDR3 DNA follows: TGTGCCAGCAGCTTACTGGGGGTTCGGCAAGAGACCCAGTACTTC.

Note on this clonotype: This may stem from a read error, because a much larger clone lies one nucleotide away. The chain employs TRBV6-2 or TRBV6-3 and TRBJ2-1; D is possibly TRBD2 (7 bases). Germline loops: CDR1 MNHEY, CDR2 SVGEGT. The CDR3 runs 15 residues. With 4 bases removed from V and 8 bases from J, the gap between germline ends came to 18 bases. CDR3 nucleotide sequence: TGTGCCAGCAGTTGGGGGGGACATGTCTTCCATGAGCAGTTCTTC. This sequence encodes CASSWGGHVFHEQFF.

The chain has TRBV28 and TRBJ2-7; D is unresolved. Germline V gene sequence: CDR1 MDHEN, CDR2 SYDVKM. The CDR3 is 11 amino acids. V gave up 5 bases and J gave up 6 bases, with 8 bases separating them. In nucleotides, the CDR3 is TGTGCCAGCAGTGATTGGGGCGAGCAGTACGTC. Amino acid sequence: CASSDWGEQYV.

J is TRBJ1-6 and V is TRBV7-4, with unresolved D. V was cut by 5 bases and J by 2 bases, with 13 bases left in between. Per the germline V gene, CDR1 is SGHVT and CDR2 is SQSDAQ. The CDR3 extends over 16 amino acids. The CDR3 protein is CASSATDGAYNSPLHF. CDR3 sequence (DNA): TGTGCCAGCAGCGCAACGGACGGGGCCTATAATTCACCCCTCCACTTT.

This clonotype has just a few counts. The chain combines TRBV28 with TRBJ1-5, with 8 bases matching TRBD1. Germline V lookup: CDR1 MDHEN, CDR2 SYDVKM. The CDR3 is 16 residues long. V trimming: 5 bases; J trimming: 2 bases; junction bases outside the gene matches: 8. The CDR3 DNA reads as TGTGCCAGCAGTGATAACAGGGGGAACGGCAATCAGCCCCAGCATTTT. Amino acid sequence: CASSDNRGNGNQPQHF.

This clonotype was counted between two and nine times. This chain links TRBV28 with TRBJ1-1, with D uncertain. The CDR3 runs to 12 residues. CDR1 is MDHEN and CDR2 is SYDVKM in the germline V gene. Trimming took 6 bases from V and 5 from J, leaving 10 bases between them. The CDR3 DNA reads as TGTGCCAGCAGCTCAATGCGGACTGAAGCTTTCTTT. This translates into CASSSMRTEAFF.

In its sample, this clonotype was seen a few times. This rearrangement joins TRBV29-1 to TRBJ2-5, with D uncertain. The V and J ends lost 3 bases and 0 bases respectively, with 11 bases between them. The CDR3 length is 14 residues. Germline lookup yields CDR1 SQVTM and CDR2 ANQGSEA. The CDR3 bases are TGCAGCGTTGATCCGCCTGCGTACCAAGAGACCCAGTACTTC. It encodes CSVDPPAYQETQYF.

As to this clonotype: This may stem from a read error, because a much larger clone lies one nucleotide away. This chain links TRBV7-2 with TRBJ1-2; maybe TRBD1 (6 bases). Germline V gives CDR1 SGHTA, CDR2 FQGNSA. CDR3 length: 14 amino acids. CDR3 region: CASNLPGGFYGYTF. The CDR3 nucleotides are TGTGCCAGCAACTTACCCGGGGGCTTCTATGGCTACACCTTC.